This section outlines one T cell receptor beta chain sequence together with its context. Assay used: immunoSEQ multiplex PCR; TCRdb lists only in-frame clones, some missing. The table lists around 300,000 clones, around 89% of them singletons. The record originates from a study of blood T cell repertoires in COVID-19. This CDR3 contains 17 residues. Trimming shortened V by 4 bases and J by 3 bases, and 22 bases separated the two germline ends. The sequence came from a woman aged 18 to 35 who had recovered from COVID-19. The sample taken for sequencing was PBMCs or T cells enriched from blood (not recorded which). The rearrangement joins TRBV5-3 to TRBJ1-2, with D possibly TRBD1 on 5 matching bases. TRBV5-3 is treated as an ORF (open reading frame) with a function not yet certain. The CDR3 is CARSLSCGTQLYYGYTF. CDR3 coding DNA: TGTGCCAGAAGCCTTAGCTGCGGGACGCAGCTTTACTATGGCTACACCTTC.